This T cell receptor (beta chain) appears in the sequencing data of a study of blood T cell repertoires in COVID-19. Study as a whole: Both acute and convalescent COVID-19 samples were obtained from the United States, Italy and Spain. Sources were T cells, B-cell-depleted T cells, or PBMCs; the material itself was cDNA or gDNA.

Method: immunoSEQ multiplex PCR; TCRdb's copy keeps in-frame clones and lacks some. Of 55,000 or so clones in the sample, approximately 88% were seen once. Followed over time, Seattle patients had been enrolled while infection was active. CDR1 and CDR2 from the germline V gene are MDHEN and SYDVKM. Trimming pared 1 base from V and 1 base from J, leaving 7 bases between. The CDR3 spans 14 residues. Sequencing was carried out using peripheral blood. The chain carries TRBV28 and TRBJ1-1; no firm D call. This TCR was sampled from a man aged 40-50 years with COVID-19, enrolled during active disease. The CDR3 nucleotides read TGTGCCAGCAGTTTATCAGAGGGGAACACTGAAGCTTTCTTT. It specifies CASSLSEGNTEAFF.